This T cell receptor (beta chain) was sequenced during a study of cytomegalovirus exposure and HLA in healthy donors (TCRdb year 2017). A note on the overall study: According to an earlier analysis of a few hundred of the donors, about 179 million T cells yielded 100 million or so unique TCR beta sequences and about 300 Gb of sequence data. An early release covering 550 to 650 HLA-typed donors comprised approximately 300 gigabases of sequencing data and approximately 80 million unique TCR sequences. Among the approximately 400 genotyped donors, around 81% belonged to the genetic ancestry cluster associated with self-reported Caucasian donors. The study aimed to test whether cataloging public T cell receptors could reveal signatures of past pathogen exposure. Using immunosequencing, the study profiled T cell repertoires from around 670 subjects and related those repertoires to cytomegalovirus serostatus. Besides the first cohort of 666 subjects, a separate validation cohort made up of 95 to 150 different subjects was used. The study combined high-throughput TCR immunosequencing, statistical association of individual TCRs with disease status, and machine learning to predict cytomegalovirus infection status. To study patterns of TCR occurrence, a later analysis re-analyzed previously published TCR beta repertoires from under 750 donors and added high-resolution HLA genotyping. Rather than drawing on any new phenotypic data, the later analysis identified candidate immune exposures from TCR beta sequences and the way those sequences occurred across donors. To decide whether each TCR beta V gene segment behaved as functional or pseudogenic, an earlier analysis of some 600 of the donors relied on high-throughput TCR beta sequencing. Alongside the repertoire data, information on donor age, sex, ethnicity and CMV serostatus was compiled. In a later genetic analysis, genome-wide SNP genotypes for about 55% of the roughly 700 donors were used, and that subset was treated as a discovery cohort. Every repertoire in the discovery cohort had been generated on one and the same sequencing platform. HLA typing covered class I and class II loci at four-digit resolution. Typing coverage differed by locus: A, B, C, DRB1 and DQB1 were typed in about 629-640 donors, DQA1 in approximately 520, DPA1 in 600 to 610, and DPB1 in roughly 470. Because of strong linkage in the cohort, five DR-DQ haplotypes were treated as single units for association and clustering. Among roughly 400 genotyped donors of the cohort, an average of 235,054 unique TCR beta nucleotide sequences were sequenced per donor, roughly 20% of them non-productive.

The CDR3 goes from the cysteine to the phenylalanine over 14 residues. The only DNA kept is the CDR3, 42 bases in frame from the first base. CDR1 and CDR2, per the germline V gene, are SGHVS and FQNEAQ. A word on this clone: It lacks a known antigen. Base qualities are not at hand, and no much larger clone is one base apart.

Overall study results and their limits: Linkage disequilibrium might explain the correlated functional status among segregating V segments, but an unknown experimental factor could not be excluded. Presence/absence analyses assumed roughly uniform sequencing depth across donors, an assumption that may not hold. Compared with the approximately 720-donor mean, donors in an Asian-associated ancestry cluster had fewer N-insertions in productive TCRs, according to a later genetic analysis. In an earlier analysis of 587 of the donors, most TCR beta V segments appeared in productive rearrangements about 87% or about 30% of the time, broadly matching IMGT annotations. A group of highly shared sequence variants was considered likely to be a technical artifact of the sequencing pipeline. Strong co-occurrence of HLA alleles, especially DR and DQ, made assigning TCR associations to individual alleles difficult. In the study, around 150 TCR beta chains were listed as associated with cytomegalovirus. Several of the top co-occurrence clusters appeared to be linked to parvovirus B19, influenza, CMV and Epstein-Barr virus, according to a later analysis. At a false discovery rate of 0.05, a later analysis linked fewer than 20,000 TCR beta sequences to specific HLA alleles. Some IMGT-functional V segments, including TRBV6-2 and TRBV6-3, could not be told apart with the 87-base-pair reads, so those segments were excluded. Because HLA typing was unavailable for some donors at each locus, only the typed subset was used in association tests. A later analysis found that HLA-associated TCR beta chains were more clonally expanded and had lower generation probabilities than equally common non-associated chains. According to a later analysis, most CMV-associated TCR beta chains appeared to be HLA-restricted, and the HLA associations seemed to be driven largely by CMV exposure. According to a later analysis, TCR association rates differed among HLA loci, with DRB1 alleles showing the most associated TCRs and HLA-C alleles showing the fewest. Only TCR beta chains were sequenced in this cohort, and the absence of alpha or paired-chain data limited detectable features. Across donors, most TCR sequences were observed very rarely, whereas some public TCRs were present in many individuals. It was suggested by the authors that the approach could potentially be generalized to other disease states and immunological phenotypes. The earlier analysis of about 600 of the donors excluded 15 to 20 rarely observed V segments, including chromosome 9 orphons, because counts were too low. A later genetic analysis associated a missense DCLRE1C variant with V-gene and J-gene trimming of TCR beta chains, and an independent cohort replicated the association. A further reported finding was that TCR beta sequences accurately predicted the HLA-A and HLA-B alleles for most subjects in the first cohort. The only immune exposure information available for the cohort was CMV serostatus. The classifier was reported to diagnose cytomegalovirus status with high specificity and sensitivity in both the original cohort and the validation cohort. A few of the identified cytomegalovirus-associated TCR beta chains were confirmed in vitro to be specific for cytomegalovirus antigens.

The cohort consisted of hundreds of healthy bone marrow donors. At the time of sampling, all cohort members were nominally healthy, though unrecorded immune exposures were likely present. The donor was CMV seronegative and was included in the group of over 300 seronegative cohort members. Every donor gave a peripheral blood sample, and the peripheral blood mononuclear cells from that sample were used for TCR beta sequencing. Genomic DNA was extracted from the blood cell samples with the Qiagen DNeasy Blood Extraction Kit. The library was generated by the immunoSEQ multiplex PCR assay. The multiplex PCR relied on a mix of 60 forward primers for TCR Vbeta segments and 13 reverse primers for TCR Jbeta segments. The CDR3 region of rearranged TCR beta genes was amplified from genomic DNA with a multiplex PCR assay. The Illumina HiSeq System was used to sequence the amplified TCR beta libraries as 87-base-pair reads. The source study handled its data this way. A later analysis counted about 76 million unique TCR beta chains across the approximately 700 repertoires, and 10 million to 12 million of these chains were shared by at least two donors. A nearest-neighbor algorithm error-corrected the raw reads and collapsed the reads into unique sequences, merging closely related sequences to remove PCR and sequencing errors. CDR3 sequences were aligned to IMGT reference sequences to assign V, D and J gene segments. For a sequence to be retained, a match of at least six nucleotides was required to both a V gene segment and a J gene segment. A rearrangement counted as productive if the CDR3 had no stop codons and remained in frame with V and J, and every other rearrangement counted as non-productive. CDR3 was defined according to IMGT convention as the region running from the second conserved V-encoded cysteine to the conserved J-encoded phenylalanine. Sequences without an unambiguous match to a single V gene segment were excluded from the earlier analysis of over 500 of the donors. An earlier analysis of 450 to 650 of the donors called V segments functional above 56.7% productive rearrangements and segregating when the between-donor standard deviation exceeded 5%. To diagnose cytomegalovirus status from the catalog of TCR beta chain sequences, a statistical classification framework was built. V and J gene assignment, in a later analysis, came from comparing TCR nucleotide sequences with IMGT/GENE-DB human TR gene sequences. The TCRdist pipeline was used in a later analysis to assign CDR3 sequences and most-parsimonious VDJ recombination scenarios. In a later analysis, each TCR beta chain was defined by its CDR3 amino acid sequence together with its V-gene family, and reads lacking a unique V-gene family were excluded. To address suspected cross-contamination and a sequencing artifact, a later analysis removed a few hundred highly shared, low-generation-probability nucleotide sequences. In a later analysis, a clonal expansion index was calculated for each public chain from normalized within-repertoire ranks of inferred template counts. Generation probabilities in a later analysis came from a VDJ recombination model fitted to out-of-frame rearrangements, and those results were checked against IGoR. A later analysis scored TCR-TCR, TCR-HLA and TCR-CMV co-occurrence with hypergeometric tests, applying a repertoire-size bias correction to TCR pairs. A later analysis estimated false discovery rates by permuting HLA or CMV assignments 20 times. In a later analysis, co-occurring TCRs were grouped with DBSCAN, and TCRdist sequence similarity was added when clustering was performed within HLA-allele-positive subsets. Repertoires with fewer than 30,000 or more than 120,000 public chains were left out of co-occurrence clustering, as were roughly five repertoires with anomalous nucleotide sharing. Not all clones reach the TCRdb copy of this immuneACCESS table, which keeps in-frame sequences only. Checked studies attribute under half of the gap to unresolved V genes and leave the rest unexplained. D and trimming come from the DNA, and the V and J calls and clone size come from that table. Within this sample are approximately 190,000 clones, with 82% of them counted one time only. Roughly 0.73% of the sample comes from the top ten.

The specimen sequenced was PBMCs. The rearranged chain carries TRBV7-8 and TRBJ2-5, with no confidently assigned D gene. The DNA end is a closer match to TRBJ2-7, so the J assignment may be wrong. This receptor was obtained from a woman aged 18-30 years in good health and CMV-seronegative. The CDR3 has the sequence CASSLLERWNEQYF. The DNA is as follows: TGTGCCAGCAGCCTTCTTGAGAGGTGGAACGAGCAGTACTTC.